This T cell receptor beta chain was sequenced during a study of T-cell reconstitution after alpha-beta-depleted transplantation in children. A TCRbeta library incorporating unique molecular identifiers was prepared. TCRdb called the PCR reads again in MiXCR, with one record for every CDR3 protein. This table has hundreds of thousands of distinct CDR3 sequences, 10% to 15% appearing once. The germline V gene encodes CDR1 MDHEN and CDR2 SYDVKM. This CDR3 has 13 amino acids. Trimming removed 6 bases at V and 4 bases at J, with 13 bases between. Remarks on this clonotype: What it binds is unknown.

General study points: Newly produced T cells mostly provided counts and TCRbeta diversity after one year, as hyperexpanded clones declined. The high TCRbeta diversity at day 60 in some patients came from surviving recipient T cells and thymic progenitors. After transplant, at about two months, alpha-beta T cells were reportedly derived from several hundred expanded graft clones.

The chain is built from TRBV28 and TRBJ2-7; tentative D call: TRBD2 (5 bases). The source of this sequence is a male patient aged 5 to 17 who had a stem cell transplant for acute myeloid leukemia, so the T cells may come from the graft donor. Here the sequenced sample was PBMCs, mostly from graft donor cells, taken 360 days after TCRalphabeta/CD19-depleted stem cell transplant. The CDR3 DNA follows: TGTGCCAGCAGGACTACTAGTCTGTACGAGCAGTACTTC. Protein sequence: CASRTTSLYEQYF. Complete variable domain (other parts from reference TRBV28 and TRBJ2-7): DVKVTQSSRYLVKRTGEKVFLECVQDMDHENMFWYRQDPGLGLRLIYFSYDVKMKEKGDIPEGYSVSREKKERFSLILESASTNQTSMYLCASRTTSLYEQYFGPGTRLTVT.